The entry below gives a single T cell receptor beta chain sequence along with its context. TCRdb's table, derived via immunoSEQ multiplex PCR, lists solely in-frame clones and lacks some. The sample contains under 300,000 clones, roughly 82% of which appear only once. These data come from a study of blood T cell repertoires in COVID-19. Study summary: There were acute and convalescent COVID-19 samples, and they came from the United States, Italy and Spain. The analysed material was cDNA or gDNA that came from T cells, B-cell-depleted T cells, or PBMCs.

This sequence originates from a woman aged 80 or older with active or convalescent COVID-19. Sequenced: peripheral blood.

CDR3 sequence: CASSFAASDTQYF. The CDR3 nucleotides are TGTGCCAGCAGTTTCGCAGCGTCAGATACGCAGTATTTT. V gene TRBV27 combines with J gene TRBJ2-3; D unclear. V shed 3 bases and J shed 4 bases, with 8 bases lying between them. The CDR3 runs to 13 residues. Germline V gene sequence: CDR1 MNHEY, CDR2 SMNVEV (reference sequence).